A single sample is the source of the 17 T cell receptor beta chains below, sequenced in a study of fetal regulatory T cell absence and autoimmunity. The method was immunoSEQ multiplex PCR; TCRdb's version includes in-frame clones alone and lacks a portion of them. The sample yields about 95,000 clones, around 72% seen once. The sample comprised pancreas tissue. These receptors came from a male donor with IPEX syndrome.

V and J are TRBV2 and TRBJ1-1, with a weak D call TRBD1 (5 bases). V lost 6 bases and J 8 bases, leaving 19 bases between the germline ends. The CDR3 loop spans 14 amino acids. In germline, CDR1 is SNHLY, CDR2 FYNNEI. For the CDR3, the DNA is TGTGCCAGCAGCGGACTCGGGGGAGTATACGAAGCTTTCTTT. Its translation: CASSGLGGVYEAFF.

This clone was seen a single time. J is TRBJ2-5 and V is TRBV4-1; the match to TRBD2 covers 13 bases. The junction had 2 bases not matched to a gene; V was cut back by 2 bases and J by 5 bases. CDR1 is MGHRA, CDR2 YSYEKL, per germline. This CDR3 contains 15 residues. CDR3 nucleotides: TGCGCCAGCAGCCAAACTAGCGGGGGGGCCGAGACCCAGTACTTC. It translates to CASSQTSGGAETQYF.

This rearrangement joins TRBV6-5 to TRBJ1-2; no clear D. V shed 6 bases and J shed 4 bases, with 12 bases lying between them. The germline gives CDR1 MNHEY, CDR2 SVGAGI. The CDR3 consists of 13 residues. CDR3 sequence (DNA): TGTGCCAGCAGGGGAAGGAAGGCCTATGGCTACACCTTC. This translates into CASRGRKAYGYTF.

This rearrangement joins TRBV27 to TRBJ1-2; no clear D gene. V shed 5 bases and J shed 6 bases, with 16 bases lying between them. Germline-derived CDR1 and CDR2 are MNHEY and SMNVEV (reference sequence). CDR3 length: 14 amino acids. The CDR3 nucleotides read TGTGCCAGCAGTGCTGGGGTATTCGGGCATGGCTACACCTTC. Its protein is CASSAGVFGHGYTF.

The table lists this clone with a count of one. The V gene is TRBV6-6, the J gene TRBJ1-2, with D perhaps matching TRBD1 (5 bases). Germline lookup yields CDR1 MNHNY and CDR2 SVGAGI (reference sequence). V was trimmed by 4 bases and J by 5 bases, leaving 5 bases between them. This CDR3 is built from 11 residues. The DNA of the CDR3 is TGTGCCAGCAGTTCAGGGTATGGCTACACCTTC. This translates into CASSSGYGYTF.

This clone has a handful of counts. This chain connects TRBV30 to TRBJ1-1; the D is unclear. This CDR3 is built from 17 residues. The V and J ends lost 2 bases and 0 bases respectively, with 19 bases between them. Per the germline V gene, CDR1 is GTSNPN and CDR2 is SVGIG (reference sequence). The CDR3 reads CAWSLPFLSGVNTEAFF. The CDR3 DNA sequence: TGTGCCTGGAGTCTCCCTTTCCTTAGCGGCGTGAACACTGAAGCTTTCTTT.

This chain uses TRBV30 with TRBJ2-3; 8 positions match TRBD1. V was pared by 0 bases and J by 4 bases, with 6 bases of the junction left unmatched. CDR1 is GTSNPN, CDR2 SVGIG, per germline (reference sequence). The CDR3 totals 15 residues. The CDR3 DNA follows: TGTGCCTGGAGTGTAAGGCAGGGGGCCTCAGATACGCAGTATTTT. Translating gives CAWSVRQGASDTQYF.

The chain combines TRBV7-9 with TRBJ2-1; 7 positions agree with TRBD2. After removal of 0 bases from V and 5 bases from J, the junction contained 10 bases not matched to a gene. The CDR3 contains 17 residues. The V gene's germline CDR1 is SEHNR and CDR2 FQNEAQ (reference sequence). The CDR3: CASSLASAGEAHNEQFF. CDR3 nucleotides: TGTGCCAGCAGCTTAGCCTCGGCGGGGGAGGCCCACAATGAGCAGTTCTTC.

This clone was observed a handful of times. This chain joins TRBV11-3 and TRBJ2-6; D is possibly TRBD1 (5 bases). In germline, CDR1 is SGHNT, CDR2 YENEEA. Trimming took 4 bases from V and 0 from J, leaving 10 bases between them. The CDR3 loop spans 16 amino acids. The CDR3: CASSSDRFSGANVLTF. The CDR3, as DNA: TGTGCCAGCAGCTCCGACAGATTCTCTGGGGCCAACGTCCTGACTTTC.

This clone was counted between two and nine times. This rearrangement joins TRBV6-5 to TRBJ1-2; possibly TRBD1 for D (5 bases). V lost 0 bases and J 2 bases, leaving 10 bases between the germline ends. The CDR3 is 15 amino acids. Germline V gene sequence: CDR1 MNHEY, CDR2 SVGAGI. This CDR3 reads CASSYSMGPNYGYTF. In DNA, the CDR3 is TGTGCCAGCAGTTACTCAATGGGACCGAACTATGGCTACACCTTC.

The rearrangement uses TRBV19 and TRBJ1-1; weak D call: TRBD1 (6 bases). Germline V CDR1 and CDR2: LNHDA, SQIVND (reference sequence). The CDR3 has 15 amino acids. V lost 10 bases and J lost 2, with 20 bases in between. The CDR3 region is CATRARGRANTEAFF. The CDR3 bases are TGTGCCACAAGGGCCAGGGGAAGGGCCAACACTGAAGCTTTCTTT.

J is TRBJ1-1 and V is TRBV11-3, with D hard to call. Germline loops: CDR1 SGHNT, CDR2 YENEEA. The CDR3 sequence is 14 residues long. V was pared by 2 bases and J by 7 bases, with 14 bases between. CDR3 bases: TGTGCCAGCAGCTTACCCCAACCCTCCCGTGAAGCTTTCTTT. The encoded protein is CASSLPQPSREAFF.

V is TRBV18 and J is TRBJ1-2, with TRBD1 matching 8 bases. In germline, CDR1 is KGHSH, CDR2 LQKENI. The CDR3 is made up of 14 amino acids. Germline trimming cut 0 bases from V and 8 bases from J; bases unmatched to any gene: 5. CDR3 sequence reads: CASSPPGRGHGYTF. CDR3 DNA sequence: TGTGCCAGCTCACCACCGGGCAGGGGGCACGGCTACACCTTC.

The V and J genes are TRBV30 and TRBJ1-1; D call uncertain. V lost 3 bases and J 3 bases, leaving 5 bases between the germline ends. From germline, CDR1 is GTSNPN and CDR2 SVGIG (reference sequence). The CDR3 runs 11 residues. The CDR3: CAWRRYTEAFF. The CDR3 coding sequence is TGTGCCTGGAGGAGGTACACTGAAGCTTTCTTT.

This clone was detected only a few times. This chain uses TRBV5-4 with TRBJ2-1; D gene uncertain. Germline CDR1 is SGHNT and CDR2 is YYREEE (reference sequence). V was clipped by 0 bases and J by 6 bases, with 7 bases between them. There are 13 residues in the CDR3. CDR3 region: CASSLGTINEQFF. The CDR3 region has the DNA TGTGCCAGCAGCTTGGGGACCATCAATGAGCAGTTCTTC.

V gene TRBV11-3 combines with J gene TRBJ2-3; 11 bases map to TRBD2. Per germline, CDR1 SGHNT and CDR2 YENEEA. The CDR3 has 17 amino acids. The junction had 5 bases not matched to a gene; V was cut back by 1 base and J by 2 bases. The CDR3 is CASSLGASGGHTDTQYF. The CDR3 nucleotides read TGTGCCAGCAGCTTAGGTGCTAGCGGGGGGCACACAGATACGCAGTATTTT.

The chain couples TRBV2 to TRBJ1-4, with 9 bases fitting TRBD1. The CDR3 consists of 20 residues. The V and J ends lost 1 base and 6 bases, in that order; junction bases with no gene match: 18. Germline V lookup: CDR1 SNHLY, CDR2 FYNNEI. CDR3 nucleotides: TGTGCCAGCAGTGAAGATTTAGCGGACAGGGGAGTGTGGGGGGATGAAAAACTGTTTTTT. It encodes CASSEDLADRGVWGDEKLFF.